A single sample is the source of the 10 T cell receptor beta chains below, sequenced in a study of blood T cell repertoires in COVID-19. Sequencing was performed with immunoSEQ multiplex PCR; in TCRdb, only in-frame clones are kept and a portion is missing. The data contain 95,000 to 150,000 clones, roughly four fifths of them singletons. The source material was peripheral blood. These receptors were collected from a human donor in a cohort sampled during active COVID-19.

This rearrangement joins TRBV5-1 to TRBJ1-4; 8 bases match TRBD1. Germline assignment: CDR1 SGHRS and CDR2 YFSETQ. This CDR3 has 15 residues. The J segment lost 6 bases and the V segment lost 0 bases, leaving 4 bases of the junction unmatched. The DNA of the CDR3 is TGCGCCAGCAGCTTGGCTCAGGGGGCTCATGAAAAACTGTTTTTT. It translates to CASSLAQGAHEKLFF.

The J gene is TRBJ2-5, the V gene TRBV5-6; D unresolved. CDR3 length equals 14 residues. The V and J ends lost 0 bases and 5 bases respectively, with 11 bases between them. CDR1 is SGHDT and CDR2 is YYEEEE in the germline V gene. CDR3 region: CASSLGASKETQYF. CDR3 coding DNA: TGTGCCAGCAGCTTGGGGGCCTCTAAGGAGACCCAGTACTTC.

The gene calls are TRBV7-2 and TRBJ2-5, with TRBD1 matching 7 bases. With 1 base clipped from V and 5 bases from J, the junction kept 4 bases outside the gene matches. The V gene's germline CDR1 is SGHTA and CDR2 FQGNSA. This CDR3 comprises 14 residues. The CDR3 bases are TGTGCCAGCAGCTTAGGGGGACAGTCCGAGACCCAGTACTTC. Translation: CASSLGGQSETQYF.

The V gene is TRBV28, the J gene TRBJ2-3; 10 bases line up with TRBD2. The CDR3 loop spans 15 amino acids. V trimming: 3 bases; J trimming: 6 bases; junction bases outside the gene matches: 6. Per germline, CDR1 MDHEN and CDR2 SYDVKM. The CDR3 coding sequence is TGTGCCAGCAGTTTTAGCGGGGGGAACGCGGATACGCAGTATTTT. Its translation is CASSFSGGNADTQYF.

The rearrangement joins TRBV19 to TRBJ2-7; 10 bases match TRBD1. This CDR3 is 15 amino acids long. V was clipped by 5 bases and J by 4 bases; unmatched bases: 8. In germline, CDR1 is LNHDA, CDR2 SQIVND (reference sequence). The CDR3 bases are TGTGCCAGTAGTCCTGGACAGGGGGAATGGTACGAGCAGTACTTC. The encoded protein is CASSPGQGEWYEQYF.

This clone is a singleton in its sample. The gene calls are TRBV5-8 and TRBJ2-1; tentative D call: TRBD1 (6 bases). V lost 1 base to trimming and J lost 6 bases, with 8 bases between them. Germline V CDR1 and CDR2: SGHTS, YDEGEE. This CDR3 contains 13 residues. The CDR3 nucleotides read TGTGCCAGCAGCTTGCACAGGGTCAATGAGCAGTTCTTC. Its translation is CASSLHRVNEQFF. Full variable domain (outside the CDR3, taken from reference TRBV5-8 and TRBJ2-1): EAGVTQSPTHLIKTRGQQATLRCSPISGHTSVYWYQQALGLGLQFLLWYDEGEERNRGNFPPRFSGRQFPNYSSELNVNALELEDSALYLCASSLHRVNEQFFGPGTRLTVL.

The chain joins TRBV5-1 to TRBJ2-5; 7 bases map to TRBD2. With 1 base clipped from V and 3 bases from J, the junction kept 3 bases outside the gene matches. The CDR3 is 14 amino acids. From germline, CDR1 is SGHRS and CDR2 YFSETQ. The CDR3 DNA reads as TGCGCCAGCAGCTTGTGGGCGGGGGAAGAGACCCAGTACTTC. Protein product: CASSLWAGEETQYF.

The chain has TRBV9 and TRBJ2-2, with D perhaps matching TRBD1 (6 bases). CDR1 SGDLS and CDR2 YYNGEE come from the germline V gene. There are 15 residues in the CDR3. V was shortened by 2 bases and J by 0 bases, with 8 bases between the two germline ends. CDR3 in DNA: TGTGCCAGCAGCGTGTCAGGGGCGAACACCGGGGAGCTGTTTTTT. Its protein is CASSVSGANTGELFF.

Of note for this clone: Other DNA sequences in this specimen translate into the identical CDR3. V gene TRBV5-1 combines with J gene TRBJ2-7, with 10 positions matching TRBD1. Germline V gene sequence: CDR1 SGHRS, CDR2 YFSETQ. This CDR3 is 14 amino acids long. V gave up 4 bases and J gave up 4 bases; unmatched junction bases: 5. The CDR3, as DNA: TGCGCCAGCAGCCTAGGACAGGGGGGGTACGAGCAGTACTTC. Amino acids: CASSLGQGGYEQYF.

This clone was observed a handful of times. The J gene is TRBJ1-2, the V gene TRBV2; TRBD1 matches at 7 bases. Germline V CDR1 and CDR2: SNHLY, FYNNEI. This CDR3 spans 15 amino acids. Unmatched junction bases numbered 4, after V lost 1 base and J lost 2 bases. The CDR3 DNA reads TGTGCCAGCAGTGAAGGACAGGGCCAAAACTATGGCTACACCTTC. Protein sequence: CASSEGQGQNYGYTF.